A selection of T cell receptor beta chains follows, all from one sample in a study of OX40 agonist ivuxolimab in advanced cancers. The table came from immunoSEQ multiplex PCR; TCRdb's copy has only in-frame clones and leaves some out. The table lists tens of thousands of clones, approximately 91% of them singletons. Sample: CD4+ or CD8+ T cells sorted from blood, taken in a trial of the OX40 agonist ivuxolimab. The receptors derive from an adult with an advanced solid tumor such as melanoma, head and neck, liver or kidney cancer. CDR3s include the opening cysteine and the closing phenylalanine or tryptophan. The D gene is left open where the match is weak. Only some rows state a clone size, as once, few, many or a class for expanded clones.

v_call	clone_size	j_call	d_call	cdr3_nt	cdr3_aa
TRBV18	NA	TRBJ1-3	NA	TGTGCCAGCTCGAAGGAACTACCGAATCAACCACCAGCCTCTGGAAACACCATATATTTT	CASSKELPNQPPASGNTIYF
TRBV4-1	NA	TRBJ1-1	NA	TGCGCCAGCAGCCCAAGGTCGGGGATGCGCACTGAAGCTTTCTTT	CASSPRSGMRTEAFF
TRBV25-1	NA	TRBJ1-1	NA	TGTGCCGCGGGTAACACTGAAGCTTTCTTT	CAAGNTEAFF
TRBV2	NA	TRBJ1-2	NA	TGTGCCAGCCCCAGTAACTATGGCTACACCTTC	CASPSNYGYTF
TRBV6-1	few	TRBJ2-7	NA	TGTGCCAGCAGTGGGGGAGAGCAGTACTTC	CASSGGEQYF
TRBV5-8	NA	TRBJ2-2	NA	TGTGCCAGCAGCTTGGCCTATGGCGGGGAGCTGTTTTTT	CASSLAYGGELFF
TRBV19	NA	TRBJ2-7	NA	TGTGCCAGTAGTATTGGCACAGGGCCCTACGAGCAGTACTTC	CASSIGTGPYEQYF
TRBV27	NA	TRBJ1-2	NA	TGTGCCAGCAGTTTAAAAACTGGCCATACGATCTATGGCTACACCTTC	CASSLKTGHTIYGYTF
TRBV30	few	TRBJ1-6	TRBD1	TGTGCCTCAACCAGGGGGACGTGGAATTCACCCCTCCACTTT	CASTRGTWNSPLHF
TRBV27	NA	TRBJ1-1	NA	TGTGCCAGCAGCCAGGGACTGCTCATGAACACTGAAGCTTTCTTT	CASSQGLLMNTEAFF
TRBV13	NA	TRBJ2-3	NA	TGTGCCAGCAGCTCGCGCACAGATACGCAGTATTTT	CASSSRTDTQYF
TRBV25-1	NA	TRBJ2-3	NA	TGTGCCGGAGGGACAGCAGATACGCAGTATTTT	CAGGTADTQYF
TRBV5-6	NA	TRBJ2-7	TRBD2	TGTGCCAGCAGCTCCCTCACTAGCGGGGGCTCCTACGAGCAGTACTTC	CASSSLTSGGSYEQYF
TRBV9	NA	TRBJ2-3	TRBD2	TGTGCCAGCAGCGTTGCGTCGGGGGGGCTGGCAGATACGCAGTATTTT	CASSVASGGLADTQYF
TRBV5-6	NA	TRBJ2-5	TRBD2	TGTGCCAGCAGCCCGTTGAGCGGGGGGGGAGAGACCCAGTACTTC	CASSPLSGGGETQYF
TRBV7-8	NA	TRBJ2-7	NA	TGTGCCAGCAGCTTGAGCTCCTACGAGCAGTACTTC	CASSLSSYEQYF
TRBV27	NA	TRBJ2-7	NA	TGTGCCAGCAGACTTAACGGGGGAACGACCTACGAGCAGTACTTC	CASRLNGGTTYEQYF
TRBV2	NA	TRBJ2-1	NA	TGTGCCAGCAGTGAAGGGAGACAGGTGTACAATGAGCAGTTCTTC	CASSEGRQVYNEQFF
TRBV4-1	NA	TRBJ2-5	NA	TGCGCCAGCAGCCTTGTGGGCGGGGCCCTTCAAGAGACCCAGTACTTC	CASSLVGGALQETQYF
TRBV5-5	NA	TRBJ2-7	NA	TGTGCCAGCAGCCGACCCAGTTACGAGCAGTACTTC	CASSRPSYEQYF
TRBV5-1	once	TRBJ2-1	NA	TGCGCCAGCAGCTTGGCCCAGGGCCAATACAATGAGCAGTTCTTC	CASSLAQGQYNEQFF
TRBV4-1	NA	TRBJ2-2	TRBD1	TGCGCCAGCAGCCAAAGACAGGGAGCCGGGGAGCTGTTTTTT	CASSQRQGAGELFF
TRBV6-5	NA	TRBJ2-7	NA	TGTGCCAGCAGTTCGACGAACGACAGAGACTACGAGCAGTACTTC	CASSSTNDRDYEQYF
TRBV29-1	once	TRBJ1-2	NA	TGCAGCGTTTACGATGGAGGCTACACCTTC	CSVYDGGYTF
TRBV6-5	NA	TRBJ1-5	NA	TGTGCCAGCAGTTACGGGGGAAAGGATCAGCCCCAGCATTTT	CASSYGGKDQPQHF
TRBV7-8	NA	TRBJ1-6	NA	TGTGCCAGCAGCTTACTACAGGCCGGTAATTCACCCCTCCACTTT	CASSLLQAGNSPLHF
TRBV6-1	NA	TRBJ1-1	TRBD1	TGTGCCAGCAGTGGTGGACAGGGGGGCCCTGAAGCTTTCTTT	CASSGGQGGPEAFF
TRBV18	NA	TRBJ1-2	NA	TGTGCCAGCTCACCCCCCGACCCCTATGGCTACACCTTC	CASSPPDPYGYTF
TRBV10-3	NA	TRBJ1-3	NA	TGTGCCATCAGTGAGTCGTTAATCCGTGAGTACGGAAACACCATATATTTT	CAISESLIREYGNTIYF
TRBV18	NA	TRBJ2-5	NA	TGTGCCAGCTCACCGAGTTTTTGGGAGACCCAGTACTTC	CASSPSFWETQYF
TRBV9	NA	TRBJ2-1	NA	TGTGCCAGCAGCGATCCAGGGGAGAGCAATGAGCAGTTCTTC	CASSDPGESNEQFF
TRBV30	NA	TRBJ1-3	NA	TGTGCCTGGAGTGTTAATGGAAACACCATATATTTT	CAWSVNGNTIYF
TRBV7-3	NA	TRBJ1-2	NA	TGTGCCAGCAGCTTAACCGGGAGGGACTATGGCTACACCTTC	CASSLTGRDYGYTF
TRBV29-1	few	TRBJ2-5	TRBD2	TGCAGCGTTGAAGATAAGCTAGCGGGGGCCCAAGAGACCCAGTACTTC	CSVEDKLAGAQETQYF
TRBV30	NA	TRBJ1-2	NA	TGTGCCTGGAGTGTACAAGGCTGGTACACCTTC	CAWSVQGWYTF
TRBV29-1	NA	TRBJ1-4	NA	TGCAGCGTTGAAGATCAGCAGAACGAAAAACTGTTTTTT	CSVEDQQNEKLFF
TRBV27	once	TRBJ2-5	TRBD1	TGTGCCAGCAGTAGGCGGGACAGGGACCAAGAGACCCAGTACTTC	CASSRRDRDQETQYF
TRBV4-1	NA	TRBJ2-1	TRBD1	TGCGCCAGCAGCCTAGGGGGCGATGAGCAGTTCTTC	CASSLGGDEQFF
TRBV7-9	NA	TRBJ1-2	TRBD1	TGTGCCAGCAGCCCCAGGGGGGGACAGGGGAATTATGGCTACACCTTC	CASSPRGGQGNYGYTF
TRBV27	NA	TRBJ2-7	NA	TGTGCCAGCAGTTTGGACGGATACTCCTACGAGCAGTACTTC	CASSLDGYSYEQYF
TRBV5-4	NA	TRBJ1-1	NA	TGTGCCAGCAGCGACGACTACAACACTGAAGCTTTCTTT	CASSDDYNTEAFF
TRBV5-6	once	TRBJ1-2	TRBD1	TGTGCCAGCAGCTCGACAGGGGGCGAGTATGGCTACACCTTC	CASSSTGGEYGYTF
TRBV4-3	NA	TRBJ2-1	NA	TGCGCCAGCAGCCAAGATCGGCAGTTGGTCGATGAGCAGTTCTTC	CASSQDRQLVDEQFF
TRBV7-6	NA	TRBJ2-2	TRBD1	TGTGCCAGCAGCAAAACGATGGGACAGGGGGCCGGCGGGGAGCTGTTTTTT	CASSKTMGQGAGGELFF
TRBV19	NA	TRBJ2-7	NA	TGTGCCAGTCGCCCCGGTGGCTCCTACGAGCAGTACTTC	CASRPGGSYEQYF
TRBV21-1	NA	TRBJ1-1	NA	TGTGCCAGCAGCAAATTCTCCTTCGGCAGTAACAACACTGAAGCTTTCTTT	CASSKFSFGSNNTEAFF
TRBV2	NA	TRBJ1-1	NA	TGTGCCAGCGTCCCGGACTTGAACACTGAAGCTTTCTTT	CASVPDLNTEAFF
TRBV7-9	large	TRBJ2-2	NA	TGTGCCAGCAGCTCGGACAGTTCGGCCGGGGAGCTGTTTTTT	CASSSDSSAGELFF
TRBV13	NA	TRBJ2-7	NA	TGTGCCAGCAGCTGGGGTCGGGCGAGCTACGAGCAGTACTTC	CASSWGRASYEQYF
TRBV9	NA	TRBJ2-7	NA	TGTGCCAGCAGCGTAGGGTTCGGGCGCATCGGCCACGAGCAGTACTTC	CASSVGFGRIGHEQYF
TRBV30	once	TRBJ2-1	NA	TGTGCCTGGAGTGGTGGTGGGGGCAATGAGCAGTTCTTC	CAWSGGGGNEQFF
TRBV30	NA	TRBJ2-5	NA	TGTGCCGCCCTCACTTCGGACAAAGAGACCCAGTACTTC	CAALTSDKETQYF
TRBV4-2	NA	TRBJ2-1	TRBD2	TGTGCCAGCAGCCAAGAGGAGACTAGCGGGGGTTGGAATGAGCAGTTCTTC	CASSQEETSGGWNEQFF
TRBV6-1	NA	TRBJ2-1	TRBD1	TGTGCCAGCAGTGAACGGGCAGGGGGAAGGTGGGATGAGCAGTTCTTC	CASSERAGGRWDEQFF
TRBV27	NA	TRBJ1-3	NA	TGTGCCAGCAGTTTATACGGGGGTGGAAACACCATATATTTT	CASSLYGGGNTIYF